This T cell receptor (beta chain) was profiled in a study of cytomegalovirus exposure and HLA in healthy donors. The PCR ran on 60 Vbeta and 13 Jbeta primers. Profiling relied on immunoSEQ multiplex PCR, and the TCRdb table lists in-frame clones only, not all of them. The repertoire holds approximately 70,000 clones, with 70% to 85% as singletons. Sequences were obtained from PBMCs. The receptor comes from a man aged 60 to 75 in good health and CMV-seropositive.

The CDR3 DNA follows: TGTGCCAGCAGCCCTCGAGTTCGGGAGACCCAGTACTTC. Its protein is CASSPRVRETQYF. The chain has TRBV7-8 and TRBJ2-5; D is unclear. This CDR3 is 13 amino acids long. V lost 5 bases and J 5 bases, leaving 12 bases between the germline ends. The germline V gene encodes CDR1 SGHVS and CDR2 FQNEAQ.